The present entry profiles one T cell receptor beta chain with its context. Its antigen is not known. This entry belongs to a study of regulatory T cells in long-lasting Graves disease. Time point defined: persistent/refractory GD, antithyroid drugs over 5 years with positive TRAb. Preparation of the TCR library used RNA extracted from PBMCs. Overall study results and limits: TRBV28, TRBJ1-2 and TRBJ2-5 emerged as the favored segments in persistent disease.

J gave up 10 bases and V 5 bases, and 5 bases lay outside the gene matches. This CDR3 comprises 13 residues. Germline V gene data show CDR1 as SGHTA and CDR2 as FQGTGA. TCR beta libraries were built with iRepertoire HTBI primers and Arm-PCR of CDR3 regions. TCRdb reprocessed the multiplex PCR reads via MiXCR and lists one record per CDR3 protein. The table has under 500,000 distinct CDR3 sequences, less than 25% seen once. This TCR was recovered from a female donor with Graves disease. The V and J genes are TRBV7-3 and TRBJ2-1; TRBD1 agrees at 10 bases. The sample consisted of peripheral blood mononuclear cells (PBMCs), taken when the disease was refractory, from a patient treated with antithyroid drugs. CDR3 region: CASSRDRGGEQFF. CDR3 DNA sequence: TGTGCCAGCAGCCGGGACAGGGGAGGAGAGCAGTTCTTC.